The subject of this entry is one TCR beta chain. There are a few counts of this clonotype. The target of this receptor is not known. Base qualities are not recorded, but no much larger clone differs from it by a single base. Library preparation used 5' RACE. The reads were generated on an Illumina HiSeq 2500. A second roughly 6 to 12 cycle PCR used a sample-barcoded 5' primer and a J-beta primer mix. A template-switch 5' adaptor carrying 12 random nucleotides introduced a unique molecular identifier onto each TCR beta cDNA molecule. Each sample yielded at least 2.5 million CDR3-containing paired-end reads. First-strand cDNA was synthesized from all RNA with the Mint cDNA synthesis kit, primed by a TRBC-specific oligonucleotide. Following uracil-DNA glycosylase treatment, all cDNA underwent a first 18-cycle PCR with the universal primers M1SS and BC2_uni_R. The study's processing was this. For normalization, 1 million high-quality reads were randomly selected from each sample, with every read carrying a distinct molecular identifier. Instead of being binned into consensus sequences, reads that shared molecular identifiers were thrown out. MiTCR, run with a Q25 quality threshold and the strictest error-elimination algorithm, handled CDR3 identification, clonotype clustering and error correction. Lower-bound total TCR beta diversity was estimated with a nonparametric unseen species model using Euler transformation. Through fastp at Q25 and MiXCR, TCRdb rebuilt clones from the public reads, retaining in-frame beta chains. Identical CDR3 proteins give one entry, which carries the most common genes and DNA. The V and J calls come from TCRdb's annotation, not from the publication. The table for this sample lists about 800,000 distinct CDR3 sequences; roughly 25% of them were counted only once. Approximately 4% of the sample lies in the top ten.

The data derive from a study of blood T cells in healthy people across ages (dated by TCRdb to between 2015 and 2017). Regarding the study in general: In model experiments, roughly one uniquely barcoded TCR beta cDNA molecule per two T cells was captured by template switching. Using deep sequencing normalized with unique cDNA molecular identifiers, the study measured how TCR beta repertoire diversity changes with age. Four age groups were formed from the donors: young (average about 16 years), middle-aged (more than 35), aged (around 62) and long-lived (more than 75). The study analyzed two additional independent replicas of 1 million unique cDNA reads from the same blood draw for two donors, one aged 18 to 29 and one aged 80 or older. Broad study findings and their caveats: The long-lived group showed more naive CD4+ T cells, fewer expanded clones and increased TCR diversity than the aged group, suggesting age selection. Conclusive comparison of naive and antigen-experienced compartments was prevented by the profiling of bulk unsorted PBMCs. As age increased, observed TCR beta diversity per million T cells dropped in a roughly linear way, and a significant reduction was already evident by age 40. Because the CMV infection status of the donors was unknown, age-related changes in expanded clonotypes may potentially have been confounded. Total diversity estimates from one million sequenced T cells were considered lower bounds and underestimates. Observed TCR beta diversity correlated strongly with the percentage of naive T cells measured by flow cytometry.

V gives up 6 bases and J gives up 9 bases, and the segment between their germline ends measures 12 bases. Reading the germline V gene gives CDR1 SGHTA and CDR2 FQGNSA. Counted from cysteine to phenylalanine, this CDR3 has 12 amino acids. Here the CDR3 DNA is all that survives: 36 bases in frame from base 1. The donors were 40 or so Caucasian individuals from Russia, aged roughly 6 to 100 years, who were systemically healthy. Each donor gave about 10 milliliters of peripheral blood, drawn into EDTA-treated Vacutainer tubes. Ficoll-Paque density-gradient centrifugation was used to isolate PBMCs, with at least 6.5 million per sample. Total RNA was extracted from PBMCs with Trizol reagent, with at least 5.5 micrograms obtained per sample. The percentages of naive CD45RAhigh/CD27high T cells were determined by flow cytometry on a PBMC aliquot from every donor. The same data also contributed to another study, on T cells of mothers and their children. The second study's authors report: Nine systemically healthy Caucasian individuals, comprising three mothers and their six children, were included as donors. cDNA synthesis consumed the entire amount of extracted RNA, loaded at approximately 1.6 ug RNA in each 15 ul reaction. In the second PCR, the M1S primer added sample barcodes and 2-4 random nucleotides. Over 8 million TCR beta CDR3 reads were obtained for each mother, and around 2.7 million reads were obtained for each child. TCR recombination output is similarly shaped by thymic selection in related and unrelated pairs, with a minor effect exerted by inherited differences. Related mother-child pairs always showed normalized repertoire overlap that was slightly higher than in unrelated mother-child pairs, though the difference was never significant. With a sensitivity of approximately 100 clones per million clonotypes, no persistent microchimeric T cell clones were detected. To look for features that set related mother-child pairs apart from unrelated individuals, the researchers ran deep NGS to compare the TCR beta repertoires of mothers and children. The mean age was about 40 +/- 4 years for the mothers and approximately 11 +/- 4 years for the children. After adapters were ligated using NEBNext reagents, the libraries underwent 100+100 nt paired-end sequencing on an Illumina HiSeq 2000. To prevent cross-contamination, the mother and child libraries were prepared one month apart and sequenced in separate runs. For each donor, somewhere between roughly 450,000 and 2,100,000 distinct TCR beta clonotypes were identified. Naive TCR beta clonotypes were estimated from low-frequency clonotypes matched to each donor's FACS-determined naive share, without sorting.

The V and J segments used are TRBV7-2 and TRBJ2-1, and the D gene may be TRBD2, 6 bases matching. What was sequenced was blood. This TCR came from a boy aged 10-17 years in good health. The encoded CDR3 is CASSTSMGEQFF. In nucleotide form, the sequence is TGTGCCAGCAGTACTAGCATGGGTGAGCAGTTCTTC.